This entry features one TCR beta chain sequence. CDR1 is SGHAT, CDR2 FQNNGV, per germline. After removal of 3 bases from V and 10 bases from J, the junction contained 5 bases not matched to a gene. This CDR3 comprises 13 residues. Source study methods: Amplification of reference gene primers was used by the study to estimate nucleated cell counts. Measured with immunoSEQ multiplex PCR; TCRdb has only the in-frame clones, and not every one. From that table come the V and J calls and clone size; the DNA was used to work out D and trimming. This sample has roughly 250,000 clones, with approximately 80% found just once. The data were taken from a study of blood T cell repertoires in COVID-19. About the study: Some COVID-19 samples were acute and others convalescent; all came from the United States, Italy and Spain.

This rearrangement joins TRBV11-2 to TRBJ2-1, with 8 bases aligning to TRBD2. Sequencing was done on a sample of peripheral blood. This receptor was obtained from a woman aged 80 or older with acute or convalescent COVID-19. The CDR3 DNA reads TGTGCCAGCAGCTTTTGGGGCGGGGGGGAGCAGTTCTTC. Translation: CASSFWGGGEQFF.